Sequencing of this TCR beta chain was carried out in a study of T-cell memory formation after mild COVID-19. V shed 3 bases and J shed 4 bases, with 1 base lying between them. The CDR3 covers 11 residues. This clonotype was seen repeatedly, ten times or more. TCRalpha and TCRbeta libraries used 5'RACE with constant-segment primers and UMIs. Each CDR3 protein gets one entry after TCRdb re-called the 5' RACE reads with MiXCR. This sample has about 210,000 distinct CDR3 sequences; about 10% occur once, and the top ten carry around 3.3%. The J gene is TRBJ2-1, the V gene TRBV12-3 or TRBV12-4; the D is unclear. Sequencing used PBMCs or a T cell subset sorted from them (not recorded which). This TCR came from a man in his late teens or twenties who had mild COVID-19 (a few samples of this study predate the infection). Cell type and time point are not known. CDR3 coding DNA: TGTGCCAGCAGTTTGTACAATGAGCAGTTCTTC. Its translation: CASSLYNEQFF.